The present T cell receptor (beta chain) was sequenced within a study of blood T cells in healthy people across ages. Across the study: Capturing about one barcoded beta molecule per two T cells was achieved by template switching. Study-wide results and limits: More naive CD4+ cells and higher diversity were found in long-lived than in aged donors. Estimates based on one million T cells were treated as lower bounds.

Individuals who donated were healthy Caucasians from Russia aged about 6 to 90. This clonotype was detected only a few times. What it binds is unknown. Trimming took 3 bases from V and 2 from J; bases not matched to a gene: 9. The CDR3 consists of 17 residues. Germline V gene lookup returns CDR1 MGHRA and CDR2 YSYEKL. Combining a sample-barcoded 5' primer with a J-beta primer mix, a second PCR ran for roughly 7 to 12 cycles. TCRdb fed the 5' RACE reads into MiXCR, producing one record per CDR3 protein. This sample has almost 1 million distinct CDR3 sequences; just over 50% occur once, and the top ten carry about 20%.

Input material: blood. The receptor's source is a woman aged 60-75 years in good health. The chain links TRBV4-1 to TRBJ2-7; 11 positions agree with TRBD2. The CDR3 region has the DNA TGCGCCAGCAGCCACACCCGGACTAGCGGGCTCCCCTACGAGCAGTACTTC. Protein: CASSHTRTSGLPYEQYF.